The 9 T cell receptor beta chains below were found in one sample sequenced in a study of T cells in Graves' hyperthyroidism and ophthalmopathy. Amplification targeted TCR beta CDR3 regions from RNA transcripts. First-round RT-PCR with HTBI primers amplified the TCR CDR3 region. TCRdb fed the multiplex PCR reads into MiXCR, producing one record per CDR3 protein. The sample holds 500,000 to 550,000 distinct CDR3 sequences; about a fifth are singletons and the top ten take about a quarter. Sequenced: blood. The receptor set was obtained from a man aged 18-30 years with Graves' hyperthyroidism.

In this sample, this clonotype turned up many times. The junction and the germline gene differ at one end; a read error may be behind it. The chain recombines TRBV5-1 with TRBJ1-1; possibly TRBD1 for D (5 bases). The length of the CDR3 is 14 residues. Looked up from germline, CDR1 is SGHRS and CDR2 is YFSETQ. CDR3 nucleotides: TGTGCCAGCAGCTCATCTGGGGGGAACACTGAAGCTTTCTTT. Translated: CASSSSGGNTEAFF.

This clonotype has ten or more counts. This may arise from a read error, as a much more abundant clone is one base away. The V gene is TRBV12-3 or TRBV12-4, the J gene TRBJ2-7, with D maybe TRBD2 (5 bases). This CDR3 has 12 amino acids. With 5 bases removed from V and 5 bases from J, the gap between germline ends came to 10 bases. The CDR3 loop is CASSIGLHEQYF. DNA of the CDR3: TGTGCCAGCAGTATTGGACTCCACGAGCAGTACTTC.

This clonotype was seen more than once but under ten times. The V call is TRBV6-1, the J call TRBJ2-5; D is unclear. The CDR3 contains 15 residues. Trimming took 2 bases from V and 0 from J, leaving 10 bases between them. Germline V lookup: CDR1 MNHNS, CDR2 SASEGT. The CDR3 region is CASSELQGNQETQYF. DNA for the CDR3: TGTGCCAGCAGTGAACTCCAAGGGAACCAAGAGACCCAGTACTTC.

This clonotype was observed at least ten times. The chain carries TRBV6-5 and TRBJ1-1; tentative D call: TRBD1 (5 bases). V was cut by 7 bases and J by 1 base, with 16 bases left in between. The CDR3 consists of 15 residues. In germline, CDR1 is MNHEY, CDR2 SVGAGI. CDR3 nucleotides: TGTGCCAGCATTTTTTCAGTCGGGGGGAACACTGAAGCTTTCTTT. It codes for CASIFSVGGNTEAFF.

The chain recombines TRBV2 with TRBJ2-5, with 8 bases that match TRBD2. After removal of 6 bases from V and 5 bases from J, the junction contained 5 bases not matched to a gene. The length of the CDR3 is 13 residues. Germline V gene data show CDR1 as SNHLY and CDR2 as FYNNEI. CDR3 residues: CASSGTSSETQYF. The DNA for the CDR3 is TGTGCCAGCAGCGGGACTAGTTCGGAGACCCAGTACTTC.

This clonotype has a count of ten or more. The chain carries TRBV12-3 or TRBV12-4 and TRBJ2-7; TRBD2 is a possible D gene (5 bases). The V end was cut by 3 bases, the J end by 1 base, with 13 bases between. CDR3 length equals 15 residues. CDR3 sequence (DNA): TGTGCCAGCAGTTTTAGTCTAGCCCCATCCTACGAGCAGTACTTC. It codes for CASSFSLAPSYEQYF.

The chain couples TRBV6-2 or TRBV6-3 to TRBJ1-1; TRBD1 aligns across 7 bases. V shed 6 bases, J shed 8 bases, and the junction held 3 bases outside the gene matches. Germline values: CDR1 MNHEY, CDR2 SVGEGT. This CDR3 spans 11 amino acids. CDR3 in amino acids: CASRRQGEAFF. In DNA form, the CDR3 reads TGTGCCAGCAGACGACAGGGAGAAGCTTTCTTT.

This clonotype was seen ten or more times. The chain combines TRBV28 with TRBJ2-7; D gene ambiguous. Germline-derived CDR1 and CDR2 are MDHEN and SYDVKM. The V end was cut by 2 bases, the J end by 1 base, with 9 bases between. This CDR3 has 14 residues. CDR3 loop: CASSLTWESYEQYF. The CDR3 nucleotides read TGTGCCAGCAGTTTAACTTGGGAATCCTACGAGCAGTACTTC. The entire variable domain, with the rest obtained from reference TRBV28 and TRBJ2-7, is as follows: DVKVTQSSRYLVKRTGEKVFLECVQDMDHENMFWYRQDPGLGLRLIYFSYDVKMKEKGDIPEGYSVSREKKERFSLILESASTNQTSMYLCASSLTWESYEQYFGPGTRLTVT.

About this clonotype itself: One base away lies a much larger clone, so this may be a sequencing read error. The gene calls are TRBV9 and TRBJ1-3; no clear D. The CDR3 extends over 17 amino acids. Per the germline V gene, CDR1 is SGDLS and CDR2 is YYNGEE. The CDR3 sequence: CASSESRKSDSGNTICF. The CDR3 nucleotides read TGTGCCAGCAGCGAAAGTCGGAAGTCAGACTCTGGAAACACCATATGTTTT.